This T cell receptor (beta chain) derives from a study of early T cells in non-severe SARS-CoV-2 infection. Study context: The sequenced material was bulk RNA from unsorted whole blood, and its chains were unpaired.

The protocol attached unique molecular identifiers to individual cDNA molecules. TCRdb passed the 5' RACE reads through MiXCR, listing each CDR3 protein once. The sample holds some 90,000 distinct CDR3 sequences, under 15% seen once. Whole-study results and caveats: VDJdb-based annotation leaned toward anti-spike CD8 responses and missed private and CD4 specificities.

The germline V gene encodes CDR1 MNHNS and CDR2 SASEGT. The CDR3 length is 15 residues. The V segment lost 5 bases and the J segment 3 bases; nucleotides outside the gene matches: 3. A note on this clonotype: Its antigen is not identified.

Sequenced material: whole blood. The V call is TRBV6-1, the J call TRBJ2-2; 10 positions agree with TRBD2. The TCR sequence derives from an adult who was a healthcare worker with PCR-confirmed SARS-CoV-2 infection or an uninfected control (not recorded which). This CDR3 reads CASSSGRGDTGELFF. The CDR3 nucleotides are TGTGCCAGCAGTAGCGGGAGGGGGGACACCGGGGAGCTGTTTTTT.